The T cell receptor (beta chain) described here comes from a study of blood T cell repertoires in COVID-19. The CDR3 extends over 15 amino acids. J was trimmed by 4 bases and V by 5 bases; bases with no gene match: 9. Germline CDR1 is SGHVS and CDR2 is FNYEAQ. This clone came up a few times. The protocol was immunoSEQ multiplex PCR, while the TCRdb copy is restricted to in-frame clones and leaves out a portion. The profile shows under 95,000 clones, roughly 78% of them singletons. The chain links TRBV7-6 to TRBJ2-7, with TRBD1 matching 9 bases. The receptor was isolated from a man aged 60-69 years with active or convalescent COVID-19. The sample consisted of peripheral blood. The CDR3 bases are TGTGCCAGCAGCCTCCCTTGGGACAGGGATTACGAGCAGTACTTC. Encoded protein: CASSLPWDRDYEQYF.